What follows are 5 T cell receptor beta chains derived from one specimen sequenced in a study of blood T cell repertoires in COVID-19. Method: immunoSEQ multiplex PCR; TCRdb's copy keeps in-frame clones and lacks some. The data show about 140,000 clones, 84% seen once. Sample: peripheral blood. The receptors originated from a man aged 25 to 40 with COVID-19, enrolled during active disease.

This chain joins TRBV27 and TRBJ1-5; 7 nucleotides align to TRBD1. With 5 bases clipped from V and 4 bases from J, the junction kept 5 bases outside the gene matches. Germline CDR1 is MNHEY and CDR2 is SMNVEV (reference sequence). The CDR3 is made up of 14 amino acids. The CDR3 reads CASSIQGWNQPQHF. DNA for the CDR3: TGTGCCAGCAGTATACAGGGGTGGAATCAGCCCCAGCATTTT.

The CDR3 DNA reads TGTGCCAGCAGCGTGATGGACAGGAATGGAAATGAGCAGTTCTTC. It translates to CASSVMDRNGNEQFF. The V call is TRBV9, the J call TRBJ2-1; 7 nucleotides agree with TRBD1. Per germline, CDR1 SGDLS and CDR2 YYNGEE. This CDR3 is built from 15 residues. The ends lost 2 bases at V and 7 bases at J; junction bases unmatched: 9.

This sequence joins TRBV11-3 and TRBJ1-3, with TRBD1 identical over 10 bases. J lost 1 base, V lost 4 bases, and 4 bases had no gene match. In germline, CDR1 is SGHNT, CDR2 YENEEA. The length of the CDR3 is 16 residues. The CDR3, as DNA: TGTGCCAGCAGCTACCCGGACAGGGGGTCTGGAAACACCATATATTTT. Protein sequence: CASSYPDRGSGNTIYF.

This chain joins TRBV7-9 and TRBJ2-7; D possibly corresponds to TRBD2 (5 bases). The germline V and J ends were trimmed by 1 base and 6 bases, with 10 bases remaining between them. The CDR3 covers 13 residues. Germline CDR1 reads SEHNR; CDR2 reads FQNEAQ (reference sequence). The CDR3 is CASSLGGLGEQYF. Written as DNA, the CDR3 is TGTGCCAGCAGCTTAGGTGGACTGGGCGAGCAGTACTTC.

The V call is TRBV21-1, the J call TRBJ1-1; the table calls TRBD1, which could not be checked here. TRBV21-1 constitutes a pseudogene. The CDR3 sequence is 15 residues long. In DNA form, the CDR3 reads TGTGCCACCCTCCGGGACAGGGACCTGAACACTGAAGCTTTCTTT. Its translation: CATLRDRDLNTEAFF.